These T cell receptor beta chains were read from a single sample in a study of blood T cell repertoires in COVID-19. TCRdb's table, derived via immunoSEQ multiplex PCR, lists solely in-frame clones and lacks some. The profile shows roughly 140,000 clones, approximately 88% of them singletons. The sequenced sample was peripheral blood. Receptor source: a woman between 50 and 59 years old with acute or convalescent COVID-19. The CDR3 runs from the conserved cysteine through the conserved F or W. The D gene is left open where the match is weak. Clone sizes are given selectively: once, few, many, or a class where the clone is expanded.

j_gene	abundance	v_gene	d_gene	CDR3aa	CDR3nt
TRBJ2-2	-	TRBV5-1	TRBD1	CASSFLQGGTGELFF	TGCGCCAGCAGCTTCTTACAGGGGGGCACCGGGGAGCTGTTTTTT
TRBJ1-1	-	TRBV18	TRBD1	CASSPNWNRGSNTEAFF	TGTGCCAGCTCACCAAATTGGAACAGGGGCTCTAACACTGAAGCTTTCTTT
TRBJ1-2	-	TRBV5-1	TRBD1	CASSWDRGIYGYTF	TGCGCCAGCAGCTGGGACAGGGGCATCTATGGCTACACCTTC
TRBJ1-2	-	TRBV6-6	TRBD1	CAIAPTTGPNYGYTF	TGTGCCATTGCCCCAACGACAGGGCCTAACTATGGCTACACCTTC
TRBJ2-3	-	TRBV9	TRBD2	CASSAGTSGSGTDTQYF	TGTGCCAGCAGCGCTGGGACTAGCGGGAGTGGGACAGATACGCAGTATTTT
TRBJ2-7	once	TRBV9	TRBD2	CASSVEASGLYEQYF	TGTGCCAGCAGCGTAGAGGCTAGCGGGCTCTACGAGCAGTACTTC
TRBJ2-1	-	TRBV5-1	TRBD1	CASVRDRVRNEQFF	TGCGCCAGCGTCCGGGACAGGGTGCGAAATGAGCAGTTCTTC
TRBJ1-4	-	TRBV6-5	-	CASSYSGRGGRKLFF	TGTGCCAGCAGTTACTCGGGAAGGGGAGGGAGAAAACTGTTTTTT
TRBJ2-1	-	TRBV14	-	CASSQGGRTVDEQFF	TGTGCCAGCAGCCAAGGAGGGAGAACGGTGGATGAGCAGTTCTTC
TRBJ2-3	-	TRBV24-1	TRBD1	CATSDYPGQGTDTQYF	TGTGCCACCAGTGATTATCCGGGACAGGGGACAGATACGCAGTATTTT
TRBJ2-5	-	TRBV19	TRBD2	CASSISGPLAGVPETQYF	TGTGCCAGTAGTATCTCAGGCCCACTAGCGGGAGTCCCAGAGACCCAGTACTTC
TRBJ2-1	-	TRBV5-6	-	CASSAYYEQFF	TGTGCCAGCAGCGCCTACTATGAGCAGTTCTTC
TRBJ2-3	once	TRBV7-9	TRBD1	CASSSRQGQPGDTQYF	TGTGCCAGCAGCTCGCGACAGGGCCAACCGGGAGATACGCAGTATTTT
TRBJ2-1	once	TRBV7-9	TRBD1	CASSSTGGSYNEQFF	TGTGCCAGCAGTTCCACAGGGGGATCCTACAATGAGCAGTTCTTC
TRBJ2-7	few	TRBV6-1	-	CASSEPNRGGPPEQYF	TGTGCCAGCAGTGAACCCAACAGGGGGGGACCTCCCGAGCAGTACTTC
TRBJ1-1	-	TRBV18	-	CASSRGSENTEAFF	TGTGCCAGCTCCCGCGGGAGTGAGAACACTGAAGCTTTCTTT
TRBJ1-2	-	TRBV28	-	CASSLPIGGPNYGYTF	TGTGCCAGCAGTTTACCGATCGGGGGTCCTAACTATGGCTACACCTTC
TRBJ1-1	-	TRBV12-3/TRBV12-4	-	CASSLRRATEAFF	TGTGCCAGCAGCCTGAGGAGGGCGACTGAAGCTTTCTTT
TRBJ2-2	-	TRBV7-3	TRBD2	CASSPGTTNTGELFF	TGTGCCAGCAGCCCAGGGACTACGAACACCGGGGAGCTGTTTTTT
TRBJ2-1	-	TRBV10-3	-	CAISDMSAALHSKYNEQFF	TGTGCCATCAGTGATATGAGTGCGGCGCTTCATAGTAAATACAATGAGCAGTTCTTC
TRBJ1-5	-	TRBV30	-	CAWSGPRFGERNQPQHF	TGTGCCTGGAGTGGGCCCAGGTTCGGGGAGAGGAATCAGCCCCAGCATTTT
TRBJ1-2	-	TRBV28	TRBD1	CASSLAGTGLRHGYTF	TGTGCCAGCAGTTTGGCCGGGACAGGACTTCGGCACGGCTACACCTTC
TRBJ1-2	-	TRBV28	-	CASSFGEFPYGYTF	TGTGCCAGCAGTTTCGGGGAATTCCCCTATGGCTACACCTTC
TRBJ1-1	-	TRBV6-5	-	CASRRQSLNTEAFF	TGTGCCAGCAGACGACAGTCGCTGAACACTGAAGCTTTCTTT
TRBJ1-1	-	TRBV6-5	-	CASSSTGAEAFF	TGTGCCAGCAGTAGCACAGGAGCTGAAGCTTTCTTT
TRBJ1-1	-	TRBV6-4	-	CASREQGSLTTEAFF	TGTGCCAGCAGAGAACAGGGCTCGTTAACCACTGAAGCTTTCTTT
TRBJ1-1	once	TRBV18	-	CASSPPGRQVRGNEAFF	TGTGCCAGCTCACCACCGGGTCGACAGGTGAGGGGAAATGAAGCTTTCTTT
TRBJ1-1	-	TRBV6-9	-	CASSYCPGNTHWHTEAFF	TGTGCCAGCAGTTATTGTCCCGGGAACACCCATTGGCACACTGAAGCTTTCTTT
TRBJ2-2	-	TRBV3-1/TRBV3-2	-	CASSQGGYTGELFF	TGTGCCAGCAGCCAAGGTGGCTACACCGGGGAGCTGTTTTTT
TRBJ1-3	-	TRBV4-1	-	CASSQGGAGNTIYF	TGCGCCAGCAGCCAAGGAGGTGCTGGAAACACCATATATTTT
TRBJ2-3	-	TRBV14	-	CASKKGLNTDTQYF	TGTGCCAGCAAGAAGGGACTCAACACAGATACGCAGTATTTT
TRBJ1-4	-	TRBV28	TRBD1	CASRNSGQGSGKLFF	TGTGCCAGCAGGAACTCGGGACAGGGCTCTGGAAAACTGTTTTTT
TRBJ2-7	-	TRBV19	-	CASNAGFSYEQYF	TGTGCCAGTAATGCAGGATTTTCCTACGAGCAGTACTTC
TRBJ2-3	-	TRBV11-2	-	CASSRVGQGGADTQYF	TGTGCCAGCAGTCGGGTAGGGCAGGGAGGAGCAGATACGCAGTATTTT
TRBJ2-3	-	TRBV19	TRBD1	CASSKDRGLDTQYF	TGTGCCAGTAGTAAGGACAGGGGGCTAGATACGCAGTATTTT
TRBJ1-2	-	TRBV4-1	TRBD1	CASSQTADRGRYGYTF	TGCGCCAGCAGCCAGACGGCAGACAGGGGGCGATATGGCTACACCTTC
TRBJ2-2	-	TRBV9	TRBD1	CASSAPGQGFPGELFF	TGTGCCAGCAGCGCCCCGGGACAGGGGTTCCCCGGGGAGCTGTTTTTT
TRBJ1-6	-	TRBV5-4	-	CASSSRGSYSPLHF	TGTGCCAGCAGCTCCCGTGGTAGTTATTCACCCCTCCACTTT
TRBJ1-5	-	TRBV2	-	CASSEMRGGQPQHF	TGTGCCAGCAGTGAGATGAGGGGGGGTCAGCCCCAGCATTTT
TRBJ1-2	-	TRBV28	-	CASSPLPTYGYTF	TGTGCCAGCAGTCCCCTCCCCACTTATGGCTACACCTTC
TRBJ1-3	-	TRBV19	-	CASLEGSSGNTIYF	TGTGCCAGTCTTGAGGGCAGCTCTGGAAACACCATATATTTT
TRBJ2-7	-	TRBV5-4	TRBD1	CASSLVGDSAYEQYF	TGTGCCAGCAGCTTGGTAGGGGACAGCGCCTACGAGCAGTACTTC
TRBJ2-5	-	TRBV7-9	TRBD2	CASSLGLAQETQYF	TGTGCCAGCAGCTTAGGACTAGCCCAAGAGACCCAGTACTTC
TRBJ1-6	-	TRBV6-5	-	CASSRGRANSPLHF	TGTGCCAGCAGCCGAGGCAGGGCCAATTCACCCCTCCACTTT
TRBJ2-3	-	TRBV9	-	CASSGTIISSTDTQYF	TGTGCCAGCAGCGGGACTATTATATCTAGCACAGATACGCAGTATTTT
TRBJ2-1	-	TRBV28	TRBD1	CASRQGVNNEQFF	TGTGCCAGCCGACAGGGGGTGAACAATGAGCAGTTCTTC
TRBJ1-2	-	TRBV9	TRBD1	CASRPPQGAQGYTF	TGTGCCAGCAGACCCCCACAGGGGGCGCAGGGCTACACCTTC
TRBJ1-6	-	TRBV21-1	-	CASSRHMVLGGRFWNSPLHF	TGTGCCAGCAGCCGCCACATGGTTCTCGGGGGGCGCTTTTGGAATTCACCCCTCCACTTT
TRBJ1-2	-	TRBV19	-	CASTTGHSNYGYTF	TGTGCCAGTACGACAGGCCACTCTAACTATGGCTACACCTTC
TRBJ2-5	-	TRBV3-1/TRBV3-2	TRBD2	CASSPGLAQETQYF	TGTGCCAGCAGCCCGGGACTAGCTCAAGAGACCCAGTACTTC
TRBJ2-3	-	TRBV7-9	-	CASSFWGGQADTQYF	TGTGCCAGCAGCTTTTGGGGGGGCCAGGCAGATACGCAGTATTTT
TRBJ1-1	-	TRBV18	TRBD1	CASSPPTGGFEAFF	TGTGCCAGCTCACCACCGACAGGGGGCTTTGAAGCTTTCTTT
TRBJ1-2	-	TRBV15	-	CATSRDSIYGYTF	TGTGCCACCAGCAGAGATTCCATCTATGGCTACACCTTC
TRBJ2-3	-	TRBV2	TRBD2	CASSGPSGRPSDTQYF	TGTGCCAGCAGTGGCCCCAGCGGGAGGCCCTCAGATACGCAGTATTTT
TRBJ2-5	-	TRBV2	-	CASSELGDLTQYF	TGTGCCAGCAGTGAATTGGGAGACCTGACCCAGTACTTC
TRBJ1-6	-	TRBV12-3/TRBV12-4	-	CASRDSYNSPLHF	TGTGCCAGCAGGGACAGCTATAATTCACCCCTCCACTTT
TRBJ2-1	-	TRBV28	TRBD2	CASIPGLAVYNEQFF	TGTGCCAGCATACCGGGACTAGCGGTATACAATGAGCAGTTCTTC
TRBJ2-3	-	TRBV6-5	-	CASSPDGVLRAQYF	TGTGCCAGCAGTCCGGACGGGGTTCTGAGGGCGCAGTATTTT
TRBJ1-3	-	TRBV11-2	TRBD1	CASSPRTGSNTIYF	TGTGCCAGCAGCCCTCGGACAGGGAGCAACACCATATATTTT